The present T cell receptor (beta chain) was sequenced within a study of blood T cell repertoires in COVID-19. Study-wide context: Samples came from the United States, Italy and Spain, spanning acute and convalescent COVID-19.

As processed by the authors: Cell counts per sample came from amplifying reference gene primers. Clones were sequenced by immunoSEQ multiplex PCR, and TCRdb holds only the in-frame ones, with some missing. Clonal size and the V and J genes are those of that table, whereas D and trimming came from the DNA. The data contain about 110,000 clones, 70% to 90% of them singletons. The CDR3 runs 14 residues. Germline values: CDR1 LGHDT, CDR2 YNNKEL (reference sequence). V gave up 1 base and J gave up 1 base, with 5 bases separating them. The chain links TRBV3-1 (or the pseudogene TRBV3-2) to TRBJ1-3; D uncertain. The sequencing sample was made of peripheral blood. This clonotype was sampled from a woman in her fifties or sixties with acute or convalescent COVID-19. The CDR3 nucleotides read TGTGCCAGCAGCCAAGCCTTGTCTGGAAACACCATATATTTT. It encodes CASSQALSGNTIYF.